The sample holds many counts of the clone carrying this TCR beta chain. The sample originates from a study of T cells in Graves' hyperthyroidism and ophthalmopathy. The source material, RNA transcripts, was used to amplify TCR beta CDR3 regions. Primed by the HTBI set, a first-round RT-PCR was run on the TCR CDR3. TCRdb analysed the multiplex PCR reads with MiXCR anew, one entry per CDR3 protein. Of about 600,000 distinct CDR3 sequences in the sample, 14% were seen once. J lost 5 bases, V lost 4 bases, and 8 bases had no gene match. Germline V gene lookup returns CDR1 SGHAT and CDR2 FQNNGV. The CDR3 loop spans 15 amino acids. In the ophthalmopathy cohort, Clinical Activity Score was at least 3, NOSPECS grade at least 4, and duration under 3 months.

The chain combines TRBV11-2 with TRBJ2-3; 8 nucleotides line up with TRBD2. This clonotype was sampled from a young woman with Graves' ophthalmopathy. What was sequenced was blood. CDR3 amino acids: CASSSAGLVGDTQYF. In nucleotides, the CDR3 is TGTGCCAGCAGCTCCGCGGGACTAGTTGGAGATACGCAGTATTTT. Complete variable domain (other parts from reference TRBV11-2 and TRBJ2-3): EAGVAQSPRYKIIEKRQSVAFWCNPISGHATLYWYQQILGQGPKLLIQFQNNGVVDDSQLPKDRFSAERLKGVDSTLKIQPAKLEDSAVYLCASSSAGLVGDTQYFGPGTRLTVL.